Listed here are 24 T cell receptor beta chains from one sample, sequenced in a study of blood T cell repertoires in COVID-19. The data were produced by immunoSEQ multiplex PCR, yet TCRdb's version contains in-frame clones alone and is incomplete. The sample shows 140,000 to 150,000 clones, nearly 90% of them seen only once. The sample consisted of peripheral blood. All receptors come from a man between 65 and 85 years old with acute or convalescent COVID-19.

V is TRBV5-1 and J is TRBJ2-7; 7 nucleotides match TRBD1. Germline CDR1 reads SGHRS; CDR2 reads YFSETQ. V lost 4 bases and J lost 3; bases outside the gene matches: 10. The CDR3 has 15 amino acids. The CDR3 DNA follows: TGCGCCAGCAGCGCGGTACAGGGGAAGCACTACGAGCAGTACTTC. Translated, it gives CASSAVQGKHYEQYF.

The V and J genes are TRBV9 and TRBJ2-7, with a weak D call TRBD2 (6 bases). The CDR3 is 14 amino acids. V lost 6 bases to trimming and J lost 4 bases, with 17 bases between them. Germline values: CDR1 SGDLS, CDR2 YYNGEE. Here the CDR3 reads CASTAGSGPYEQYF. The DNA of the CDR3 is TGTGCCAGCACCGCGGGGAGCGGGCCTTACGAGCAGTACTTC.

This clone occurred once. CDR3 sequence (DNA): TGTGCCAGCAGTTACGGGGGCCCGCCGCCTAAGCAGTTCTTC. This gives the protein CASSYGGPPPKQFF. This chain uses TRBV6-2 or TRBV6-3 with TRBJ2-1; D may be TRBD1 (6 bases). The CDR3 has 14 amino acids. Trimming cost V 2 bases and J 11 bases, with 16 bases left between them. Looked up from germline, CDR1 is MNHEY and CDR2 is SVGEGT.

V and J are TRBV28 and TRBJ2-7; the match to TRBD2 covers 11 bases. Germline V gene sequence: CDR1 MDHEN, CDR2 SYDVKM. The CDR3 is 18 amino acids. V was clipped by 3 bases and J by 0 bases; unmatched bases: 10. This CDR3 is CASSFWASGRPSSYEQYF. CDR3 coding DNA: TGTGCCAGCAGTTTTTGGGCTAGCGGGAGGCCCAGCTCCTACGAGCAGTACTTC.

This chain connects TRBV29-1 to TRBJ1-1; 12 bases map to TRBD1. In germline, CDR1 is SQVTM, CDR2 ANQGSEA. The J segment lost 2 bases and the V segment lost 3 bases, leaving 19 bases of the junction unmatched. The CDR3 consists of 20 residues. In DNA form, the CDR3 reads TGCAGCGTTGATCTAGTGGGGACAGGGGGCCTCAGGGGACGAAACACTGAAGCTTTCTTT. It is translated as CSVDLVGTGGLRGRNTEAFF.

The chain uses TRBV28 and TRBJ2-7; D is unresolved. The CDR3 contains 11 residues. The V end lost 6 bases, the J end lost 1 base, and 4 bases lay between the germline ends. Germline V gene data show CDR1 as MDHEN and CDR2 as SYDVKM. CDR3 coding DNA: TGTGCCAGCAGCCAATCCTACGAGCAGTACTTC. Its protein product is CASSQSYEQYF.

This CDR3 reads CATSASNTGDGETQYF. CDR3 DNA: TGTGCCACCAGCGCGTCAAACACAGGGGATGGGGAGACCCAGTACTTC. V is TRBV15 and J is TRBJ2-5; 7 nucleotides match TRBD1. The CDR3 spans 16 residues. Germline V gene data show CDR1 as LNHNV and CDR2 as YYDKDF (reference sequence). V was clipped by 5 bases and J by 5 bases; unmatched bases: 14.

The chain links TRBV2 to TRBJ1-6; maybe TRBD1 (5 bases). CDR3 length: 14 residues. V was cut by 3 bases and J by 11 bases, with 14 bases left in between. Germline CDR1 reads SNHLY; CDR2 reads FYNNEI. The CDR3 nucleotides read TGTGCCAGCAGTGACCACGGAGGGGTGGCACCCCTCCACTTT. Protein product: CASSDHGGVAPLHF.

The CDR3, as DNA: TGTGCCAGCAGCCGCGTCCCGGGACAGCAATACGAGCAGTACTTC. This codes for CASSRVPGQQYEQYF. V is TRBV5-5 and J is TRBJ2-7; 7 bases match TRBD1. Germline V CDR1 and CDR2: SGHKS, YYEKEE (reference sequence). This CDR3 contains 15 residues. The V and J ends lost 4 bases and 4 bases, in that order; junction bases with no gene match: 11. Full variable domain (remainder filled in from reference TRBV5-5 and TRBJ2-7): DAGVTQSPTHLIKTRGQQVTLRCSPISGHKSVSWYQQVLGQGPQFIFQYYEKEERGRGNFPDRFSARQFPNYSSELNVNALLLGDSALYLCASSRVPGQQYEQYFGPGTRLTVT.

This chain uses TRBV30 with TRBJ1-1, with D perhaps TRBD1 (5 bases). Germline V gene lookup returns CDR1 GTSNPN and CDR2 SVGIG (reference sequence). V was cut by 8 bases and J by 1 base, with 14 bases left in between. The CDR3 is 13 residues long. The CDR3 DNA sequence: TGTGCCGGCAGGGAGGAGAGGAACACTGAAGCTTTCTTT. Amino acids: CAGREERNTEAFF.

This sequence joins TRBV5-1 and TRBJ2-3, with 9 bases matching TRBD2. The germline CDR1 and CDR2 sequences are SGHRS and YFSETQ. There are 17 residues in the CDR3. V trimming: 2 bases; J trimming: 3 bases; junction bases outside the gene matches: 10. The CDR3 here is CASSFGAGGTETDTQYF. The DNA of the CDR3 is TGCGCCAGCAGCTTCGGAGCGGGGGGTACCGAAACAGATACGCAGTATTTT.

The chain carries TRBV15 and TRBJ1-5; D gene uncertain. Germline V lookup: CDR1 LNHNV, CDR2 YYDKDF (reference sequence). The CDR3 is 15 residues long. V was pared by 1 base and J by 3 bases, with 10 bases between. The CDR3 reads CATSRGRTNNQPQHF. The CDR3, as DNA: TGTGCCACCAGCAGAGGACGGACTAACAATCAGCCCCAGCATTTT.

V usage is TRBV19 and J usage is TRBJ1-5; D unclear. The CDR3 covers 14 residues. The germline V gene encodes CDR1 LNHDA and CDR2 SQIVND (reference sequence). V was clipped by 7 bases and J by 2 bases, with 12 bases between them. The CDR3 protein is CASTEQVGNQPQHF. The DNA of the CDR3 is TGTGCCAGTACCGAGCAAGTGGGCAATCAGCCCCAGCATTTT. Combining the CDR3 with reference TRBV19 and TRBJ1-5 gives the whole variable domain DGGITQSPKYLFRKEGQNVTLSCEQNLNHDAMYWYRQDPGQGLRLIYYSQIVNDFQKGDIAEGYSVSREKKESFPLTVTSAQKNPTAFYLCASTEQVGNQPQHFGDGTRLSIL.

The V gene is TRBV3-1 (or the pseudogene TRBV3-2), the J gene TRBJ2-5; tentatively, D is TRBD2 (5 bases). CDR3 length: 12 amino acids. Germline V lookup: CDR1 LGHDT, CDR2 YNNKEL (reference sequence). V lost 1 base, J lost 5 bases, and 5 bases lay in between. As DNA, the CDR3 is TGTGCCAGCAGCCAAGCGGGGGAGACCCAGTACTTC. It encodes CASSQAGETQYF.

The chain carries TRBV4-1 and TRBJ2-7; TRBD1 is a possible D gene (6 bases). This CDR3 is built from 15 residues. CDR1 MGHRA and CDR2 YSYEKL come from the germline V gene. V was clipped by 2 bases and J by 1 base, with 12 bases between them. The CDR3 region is CASSQSPGQSYEQYF. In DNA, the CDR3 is TGCGCCAGCAGCCAAAGTCCGGGACAATCCTACGAGCAGTACTTC.

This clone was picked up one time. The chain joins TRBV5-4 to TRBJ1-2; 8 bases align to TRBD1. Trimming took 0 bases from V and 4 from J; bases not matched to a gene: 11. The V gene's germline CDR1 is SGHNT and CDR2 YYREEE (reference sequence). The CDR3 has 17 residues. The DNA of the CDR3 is TGTGCCAGCAGCTTGGATGGTTGGCAGGGGGCCCGCTATGGCTACACCTTC. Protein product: CASSLDGWQGARYGYTF. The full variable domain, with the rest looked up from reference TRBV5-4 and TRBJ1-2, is ETGVTQSPTHLIKTRGQQVTLRCSSQSGHNTVSWYQQALGQGPQFIFQYYREEENGRGNFPPRFSGLQFPNYSSELNVNALELDDSALYLCASSLDGWQGARYGYTFGSGTRLTVV.

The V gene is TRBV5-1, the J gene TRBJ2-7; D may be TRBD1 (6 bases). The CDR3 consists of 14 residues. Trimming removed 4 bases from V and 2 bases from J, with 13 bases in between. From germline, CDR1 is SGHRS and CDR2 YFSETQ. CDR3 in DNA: TGCGCCAGCAGCCTGCAGGACAGTACCTACGAGCAGTACTTC. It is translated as CASSLQDSTYEQYF.

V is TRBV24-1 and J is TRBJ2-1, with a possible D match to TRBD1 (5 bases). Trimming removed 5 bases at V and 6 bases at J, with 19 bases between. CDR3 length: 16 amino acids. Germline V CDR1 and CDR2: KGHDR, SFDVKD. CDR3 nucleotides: TGTGCCACCAGTGGCCGATCAGACAGACAAGTCAATGAGCAGTTCTTC. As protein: CATSGRSDRQVNEQFF.

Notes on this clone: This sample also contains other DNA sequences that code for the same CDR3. The CDR3 nucleotides read TGTGCCAGCAGCTTCGGACTAGCGGGAGGTGCAGATACGCAGTATTTT. Translation: CASSFGLAGGADTQYF. The chain combines TRBV7-7 with TRBJ2-3; 14 positions agree with TRBD2. The CDR3 has 16 amino acids. J was trimmed by 4 bases and V by 3 bases; bases with no gene match: 3. The germline V gene encodes CDR1 SSHAT and CDR2 FNYEAQ (reference sequence).

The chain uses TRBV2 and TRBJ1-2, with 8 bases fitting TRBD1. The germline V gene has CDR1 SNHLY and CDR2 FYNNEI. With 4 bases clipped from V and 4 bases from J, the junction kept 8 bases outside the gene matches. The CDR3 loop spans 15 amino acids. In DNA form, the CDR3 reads TGTGCCAGCAGTGTACAGGGGGGGCCCGCCTATGGCTACACCTTC. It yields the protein CASSVQGGPAYGYTF.

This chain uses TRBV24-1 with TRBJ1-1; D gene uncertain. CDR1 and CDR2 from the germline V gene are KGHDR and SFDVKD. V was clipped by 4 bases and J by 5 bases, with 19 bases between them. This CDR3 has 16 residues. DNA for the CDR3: TGTGCCACCAGTGAGTTTCGATGGTCACCGGGAACTGAAGCTTTCTTT. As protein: CATSEFRWSPGTEAFF.

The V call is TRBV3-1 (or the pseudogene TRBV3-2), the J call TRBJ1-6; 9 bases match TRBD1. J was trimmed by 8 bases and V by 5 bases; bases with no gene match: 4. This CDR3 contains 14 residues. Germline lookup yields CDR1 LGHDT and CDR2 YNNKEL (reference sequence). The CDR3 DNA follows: TGTGCCAGCAGCTACCGACAGGGGGATTCACCCCTCCACTTT. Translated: CASSYRQGDSPLHF.

CDR3 DNA sequence: TGTGCCAGCAGTGAGGGACAGGCGTTCTATGGCTACACCTTC. As protein: CASSEGQAFYGYTF. The chain joins TRBV6-1 to TRBJ1-2, with 8 bases that match TRBD1. The germline CDR1 and CDR2 sequences are MNHNS and SASEGT. The CDR3 contains 14 residues. V was clipped by 3 bases and J by 4 bases; unmatched bases: 4.

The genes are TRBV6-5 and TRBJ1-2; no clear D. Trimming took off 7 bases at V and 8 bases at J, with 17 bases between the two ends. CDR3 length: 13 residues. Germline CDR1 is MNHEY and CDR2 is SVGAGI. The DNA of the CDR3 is TGTGCCAGCACCAAAACTAGGGTCGGGGGCTACACCTTC. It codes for CASTKTRVGGYTF.